This T cell receptor beta chain is drawn from a study of neurological immune-mediated disorders. 2 million unsorted PBMCs were stored in RNAlater at -80 °C before RNA extraction. The making of cDNA relied on 5'RACE with 10-nucleotide random UMIs. TCRdb analysed the 5' RACE reads with MiXCR anew, one entry per CDR3 protein. Found here are 80,000 to 85,000 distinct CDR3 sequences, just over 2.5% of them singletons; the top ten hold 1.1%. This clonotype was found many times. The CDR3 is made up of 14 amino acids. Deletions cut 5 bases from V and 8 bases from J, with 16 bases between. The origin of this receptor is a woman aged 25 to 39 with multiple sclerosis. Input material: PBMCs. The chain combines TRBV12-3 or TRBV12-4 with TRBJ1-3; TRBD1 might be the D (6 bases). CDR3 coding DNA: TGTGCCAGCAGTCCTAGAGGGGGGGTATACACCATATATTTT. Its translation is CASSPRGGVYTIYF.